These 31 T cell receptor beta chains share one sample of origin, sequenced in a study of T cells in Graves' hyperthyroidism and ophthalmopathy. Amplification of TCR beta CDR3 regions used RNA as the template. Carried out on the TCR CDR3, a first-round RT-PCR used the HTBI primer set. TCRdb itself ran the multiplex PCR reads through MiXCR, one entry per CDR3 protein. The sample records about 360,000 distinct CDR3 sequences, roughly 14% being singletons. The sample consisted of blood. The source of these receptors is a woman aged 18-30 years with Graves' hyperthyroidism that later progressed to Graves' ophthalmopathy.

This clonotype was recorded a few times. The chain joins TRBV7-2 to TRBJ1-2, with D perhaps TRBD1 (5 bases). This CDR3 contains 14 residues. From germline, CDR1 is SGHTA and CDR2 FQGNSA. Trimming stripped 4 bases from V and 5 bases from J, with 14 bases between. CDR3 residues: CASSSGTGKYGYTF. CDR3 bases: TGTGCCAGCAGCTCTGGGACGGGAAAATATGGCTACACCTTC.

At least ten counts were recorded for this clonotype. CDR3 coding DNA: TGTGCCAGCAACGACCCACAGGGTTTTGGCAATCAGCCCCAGCATTTT. This translates into CASNDPQGFGNQPQHF. The chain uses TRBV27 and TRBJ1-5; possibly TRBD1 for D (6 bases). V dropped 7 bases and J dropped 2 bases, with 18 bases sitting between them. Germline V gene sequence: CDR1 MNHEY, CDR2 SMNVEV (reference sequence). The CDR3 is made up of 16 amino acids.

The chain has TRBV11-2 and TRBJ2-1; 7 positions agree with TRBD2. Losses at the gene ends were 3 bases for V and 9 bases for J; bases not matched to a gene: 8. This CDR3 is built from 14 residues. Per the germline V gene, CDR1 is SGHAT and CDR2 is FQNNGV. CDR3 bases: TGTGCCAGCAGCTTCGATACTAGCGCCGGTGAGCAGTTCTTC. Its translation: CASSFDTSAGEQFF.

The chain uses TRBV9 and TRBJ2-5, with a possible D match to TRBD2 (6 bases). Germline-derived CDR1 and CDR2 are SGDLS and YYNGEE. There are 21 residues in the CDR3. Trimming took off 0 bases at V and 1 base at J, with 28 bases between the two ends. CDR3 bases: TGTGCCAGCAGCGTAGTAGACCATAGCCGCACTAGCTCCCTAGGCCAAGAGACCCAGTACTTC. Encoded protein: CASSVVDHSRTSSLGQETQYF.

V gene TRBV4-1 combines with J gene TRBJ2-7; TRBD1 might be the D (6 bases). Germline CDR1 is MGHRA and CDR2 is YSYEKL. This CDR3 contains 14 residues. The V gene lost 3 bases and the J gene lost 4 bases, with 13 bases spanning the gap. Written as DNA, the CDR3 is TGCGCCAGCAGCCAGTCGACAGGCGAATACGAGCAGTACTTC. This gives the protein CASSQSTGEYEQYF.

This clonotype has a count of ten or more. V is TRBV28 and J is TRBJ1-5; tentatively, D is TRBD1 (6 bases). The length of the CDR3 is 17 residues. Trimming shortened V by 4 bases and J by 0 bases, and 16 bases separated the two germline ends. The germline gives CDR1 MDHEN, CDR2 SYDVKM. CDR3 sequence: CASSWLSGASSNQPQHF. CDR3 nucleotides: TGTGCCAGCAGTTGGTTATCGGGGGCGAGTAGCAATCAGCCCCAGCATTTT.

This clonotype was recorded many times. The V gene is TRBV27, the J gene TRBJ2-6; 9 nucleotides align to TRBD1. V shed 2 bases, J shed 1 base, and the junction held 15 bases outside the gene matches. The CDR3 consists of 21 residues. Germline values: CDR1 MNHEY, CDR2 SMNVEV (reference sequence). CDR3 region: CASSLRPPGTGFLSGANVLTF. As DNA, the CDR3 is TGTGCCAGCAGTTTACGCCCCCCCGGGACAGGGTTTTTATCTGGGGCCAACGTCCTGACTTTC.

This clonotype was seen only a few times. This chain joins TRBV27 and TRBJ2-6; maybe TRBD2 (5 bases). The CDR3 spans 16 residues. V was clipped by 3 bases and J by 1 base, with 10 bases between them. The V gene's germline CDR1 is MNHEY and CDR2 SMNVEV (reference sequence). The CDR3 loop reads CASSFRGSSGANVLTF. DNA for the CDR3: TGTGCCAGCAGTTTCCGGGGTAGTTCTGGGGCCAACGTCCTGACTTTC.

In this sample, this clonotype turned up a few times. V gene TRBV7-9 combines with J gene TRBJ2-7, with D possibly called TRBD1 or TRBD2 (5 bases each). Trimming took off 1 base at V and 5 bases at J, with 21 bases between the two ends. The CDR3 contains 17 residues. Germline values: CDR1 SEHNR, CDR2 FQNEAQ (reference sequence). The CDR3 DNA reads TGTGCCAGCAGCTTAGGGGCCCGGCAGGGAGTGCCCAACGAGCAGTACTTC. Encoded protein: CASSLGARQGVPNEQYF. The variable domain in full, completed from reference TRBV7-9 and TRBJ2-7, reads DTGVSQNPRHKITKRGQNVTFRCDPISEHNRLYWYRQTLGQGPEFLTYFQNEAQLEKSRLLSDRFSAERPKGSFSTLEIQRTEQGDSAMYLCASSLGARQGVPNEQYFGPGTRLTVT.

The chain has TRBV27 and TRBJ2-4, with 8 bases aligning to TRBD2. V lost 2 bases, J lost 0 bases, and 21 bases stayed unmatched. From germline, CDR1 is MNHEY and CDR2 SMNVEV (reference sequence). The CDR3 is made up of 22 amino acids. The CDR3 loop reads CASSLVAGGTDSRTLAKNIQYF. The CDR3 bases are TGTGCCAGCAGTTTAGTGGCGGGAGGTACCGACTCCCGAACCTTAGCCAAAAACATTCAGTACTTC.

This clonotype was seen a few times. The V and J genes are TRBV12-3 or TRBV12-4 and TRBJ2-1, with TRBD2 matching over 7 bases. V was pared by 0 bases and J by 2 bases, with 10 bases of the junction left unmatched. The CDR3 spans 18 residues. As DNA, the CDR3 is TGTGCCAGCAGTTTAGCGCTAATGGGACTATTTACCTACAATGAGCAGTTCTTC. This translates into CASSLALMGLFTYNEQFF.

The sample holds many counts of this clonotype. V gene TRBV12-3 or TRBV12-4 combines with J gene TRBJ1-4, with D maybe TRBD1 (5 bases). The CDR3 is made up of 15 amino acids. V was clipped by 5 bases and J by 4 bases, with 14 bases between them. CDR3: CASSPRGRDNEKLFF. CDR3 sequence (DNA): TGTGCCAGCAGTCCCCGGGGCAGGGATAATGAAAAACTGTTTTTT.

The table lists this clonotype with many counts. This chain links TRBV20-1 with TRBJ2-7; D is perhaps TRBD1 (6 bases). The CDR3 is 14 residues long. V was shortened by 2 bases and J by 2 bases, with 13 bases between the two germline ends. Germline assignment: CDR1 DFQATT and CDR2 SNEGSKA (reference sequence). The CDR3 sequence: CSARSNRDTYEQYF. In DNA, the CDR3 is TGCAGTGCTAGATCGAACCGGGACACCTACGAGCAGTACTTC.

This clonotype occurred many times. The rearrangement links TRBV20-1 to TRBJ2-7, with 8 bases matching TRBD1. Germline values: CDR1 DFQATT, CDR2 SNEGSKA (reference sequence). V was pared by 6 bases and J by 4 bases, with 11 bases of the junction left unmatched. The CDR3 has 14 residues. CDR3 nucleotide sequence: TGCAGTGCCACGCCTCCGGGACAGGTTTACGAGCAGTACTTC. It codes for CSATPPGQVYEQYF.

This clonotype was found many times. This sequence joins TRBV13 and TRBJ2-1; 9 bases line up with TRBD1. Per germline, CDR1 PRHDT and CDR2 FYEKMQ (reference sequence). The trim removed 3 bases at V and 13 bases at J, leaving 1 base unmatched. The CDR3 consists of 11 residues. CDR3 DNA sequence: TGTGCCAGCAGCTTGGGACAGGGTCAGTTCTTC. Translated, it gives CASSLGQGQFF.

This clonotype was seen many times. The V call is TRBV7-8, the J call TRBJ2-7; possible D gene TRBD2, 6 bases. The CDR3 covers 14 residues. V lost 9 bases, J lost 2 bases, and 17 bases lay in between. CDR1 and CDR2 from the germline V gene are SGHVS and FQNEAQ. CDR3 DNA sequence: TGTGCCAGTCGGGAGAGGCATGCCGCCTACGAGCAGTACTTC. It encodes CASRERHAAYEQYF.

This clonotype was counted between two and nine times. The chain uses TRBV3-1 and TRBJ2-3; the match to TRBD1 covers 10 bases. The V gene end was trimmed by 4 bases and the J gene end by 4 bases; junction bases not matched to a gene: 11. The CDR3 contains 17 residues. CDR1 is LGHDT, CDR2 YNNKEL, per germline (reference sequence). This CDR3 is CASSRDGQGGIPDTQYF. The CDR3 region has the DNA TGTGCCAGCAGCCGAGATGGACAGGGGGGAATTCCAGATACGCAGTATTTT.

This clonotype was detected only a few times. The V call is TRBV28, the J call TRBJ2-6; D is unclear. Germline CDR1 is MDHEN and CDR2 is SYDVKM. With 5 bases removed from V and 4 bases from J, the gap between germline ends came to 15 bases. There are 16 residues in the CDR3. CDR3 bases: TGTGCCAGCAGTCGTGACATGGTTGGAGGGGCCAACGTCCTGACTTTC. This translates into CASSRDMVGGANVLTF.

There are many counts of this clonotype. This rearrangement joins TRBV20-1 to TRBJ1-6; TRBD1 aligns across 9 bases. Per germline, CDR1 DFQATT and CDR2 SNEGSKA (reference sequence). V shed 2 bases and J 6 bases; nucleotides not matched to a gene: 5. The CDR3 has 15 residues. CDR3 loop: CSARRGTGSNSPLHF. The DNA for the CDR3 is TGCAGTGCTAGACGGGGGACAGGGTCTAATTCACCCCTCCACTTT.

This clonotype was counted many times. The chain joins TRBV28 to TRBJ2-2, with TRBD1 matching 9 bases. CDR1 is MDHEN and CDR2 is SYDVKM in the germline V gene. Trimming cost V 6 bases and J 0 bases; bases outside gene matches: 2. CDR3 length equals 15 residues. As DNA, the CDR3 is TGTGCCAGCAGGACAGGGGGGGCGAACACCGGGGAGCTGTTTTTT. Its translation is CASRTGGANTGELFF.

This clonotype was seen many times. This CDR3 reads CASSYQGGPPYEQYF. The CDR3 DNA is TGTGCCAGCAGCTACCAGGGCGGCCCTCCTTACGAGCAGTACTTC. V and J are TRBV11-2 and TRBJ2-7; possible D gene TRBD1, 5 bases. CDR1 is SGHAT, CDR2 FQNNGV, per germline. The CDR3 runs to 15 residues. The V and J ends lost 4 bases and 4 bases respectively, with 17 bases between them.

This clonotype was seen at least ten times. The gene calls are TRBV20-1 and TRBJ1-2; D call uncertain. The CDR3 covers 12 residues. The germline CDR1 and CDR2 sequences are DFQATT and SNEGSKA (reference sequence). V lost 6 bases, J lost 2 bases, and 10 bases lay in between. CDR3 sequence (DNA): TGCAGTGCCACCCGACCGAACTATGGCTACACCTTC. It yields the protein CSATRPNYGYTF.

This clonotype appeared many times. V and J are TRBV2 and TRBJ2-1; unclear D gene. V was shortened by 9 bases and J by 1 base, with 16 bases between the two germline ends. Germline CDR1 is SNHLY and CDR2 is FYNNEI. CDR3 length: 15 residues. CDR3 in amino acids: CASGRRPPSYNEQFF. The CDR3 nucleotides read TGTGCCAGTGGCCGGCGCCCTCCTTCCTACAATGAGCAGTTCTTC.

This clonotype was seen many times. The gene calls are TRBV27 and TRBJ1-1, with D unresolved. CDR3 length equals 15 residues. Germline V gene sequence: CDR1 MNHEY, CDR2 SMNVEV (reference sequence). Trimming stripped 4 bases from V and 0 bases from J, with 12 bases between. As DNA, the CDR3 is TGTGCCAGCAGTTCGTCGACGGGGTTGAACACTGAAGCTTTCTTT. Residues: CASSSSTGLNTEAFF.

Ten or more counts support this clonotype. The chain carries TRBV18 and TRBJ1-5; 7 nucleotides line up with TRBD1. J lost 1 base, V lost 3 bases, and 3 bases had no gene match. Germline V gene sequence: CDR1 KGHSH, CDR2 LQKENI. The CDR3 extends over 15 amino acids. The CDR3: CASSPGTESNQPQHF. CDR3 DNA: TGTGCCAGCTCACCCGGGACAGAAAGCAATCAGCCCCAGCATTTT. Full variable domain (remainder filled in from reference TRBV18 and TRBJ1-5): NAGVMQNPRHLVRRRGQEARLRCSPMKGHSHVYWYRQLPEEGLKFMVYLQKENIIDESGMPKERFSAEFPKEGPSILRIQQVVRGDSAAYFCASSPGTESNQPQHFGDGTRLSIL.

CDR3 sequence: CSASLAGGRRETQYF. The CDR3 DNA reads TGCAGTGCTTCACTAGCGGGAGGGCGGAGAGAGACCCAGTACTTC. This chain links TRBV20-1 with TRBJ2-5; 13 bases agree with TRBD2. Germline V gives CDR1 DFQATT, CDR2 SNEGSKA (reference sequence). V lost 5 bases and J lost 4; bases outside the gene matches: 7. The CDR3 totals 15 residues.

The CDR3: CASSLVASAMEDEQFF. The CDR3 DNA reads as TGTGCCAGCAGTTTAGTCGCTAGCGCAATGGAGGATGAGCAGTTCTTC. The rearrangement joins TRBV28 to TRBJ2-1; a weak D match, TRBD2 (6 bases). With 2 bases removed from V and 8 bases from J, the gap between germline ends came to 19 bases. Germline CDR1 reads MDHEN; CDR2 reads SYDVKM. The CDR3 covers 16 residues.

This clonotype was seen more than once but under ten times. The J gene is TRBJ2-2, the V gene TRBV10-3; no reliable D call. CDR1 and CDR2 from the germline V gene are ENHRY and SYGVKD. V gave up 10 bases and J gave up 5 bases, with 17 bases separating them. The CDR3 has 14 residues. The CDR3 loop reads CATLNTVNTGELFF. In DNA, the CDR3 is TGTGCCACCCTCAACACAGTTAATACCGGGGAGCTGTTTTTT.

This clonotype was counted many times. The rearrangement uses TRBV5-6 and TRBJ1-1; no firm D call. CDR3 length equals 14 residues. Germline V gene lookup returns CDR1 SGHDT and CDR2 YYEEEE. V lost 4 bases and J 1 base, leaving 11 bases between the germline ends. For the CDR3, the DNA is TGTGCCAGCAGCCCTGAGGACCCGAACACTGAAGCTTTCTTT. As protein: CASSPEDPNTEAFF. The full variable domain, completed using reference TRBV5-6 and TRBJ1-1, is DAGVTQSPTHLIKTRGQQVTLRCSPKSGHDTVSWYQQALGQGPQFIFQYYEEEERQRGNFPDRFSGHQFPNYSSELNVNALLLGDSALYLCASSPEDPNTEAFFGQGTRLTVV.

In this sample, this clonotype turned up a few times. The rearrangement joins TRBV7-9 to TRBJ2-7; 14 bases align to TRBD2. Trimming took 5 bases from V and 5 from J; bases not matched to a gene: 11. Germline CDR1 is SEHNR and CDR2 is FQNEAQ (reference sequence). The CDR3 runs to 17 residues. CDR3 nucleotides: TGTGCCAGCAGCCGTCCTGGACTAGCGGGAGGCGGCAACGAGCAGTACTTC. This codes for CASSRPGLAGGGNEQYF.

This clonotype appeared a few times. The CDR3 reads CASSPDRTHGYTF. In DNA form, the CDR3 reads TGTGCCAGCAGTCCGGACAGGACGCATGGCTACACCTTC. The chain links TRBV12-3 or TRBV12-4 to TRBJ1-2; 7 nucleotides match TRBD1. J was trimmed by 6 bases and V by 5 bases; bases with no gene match: 6. The CDR3 has 13 amino acids.